Sequencing of this T cell receptor (beta chain) was carried out in a study of blood T cell repertoires in COVID-19. Looking at the study overall: Samples taken during acute and convalescent COVID-19 were collected in the United States, Italy and Spain.

TCRdb's table, derived via immunoSEQ multiplex PCR, lists solely in-frame clones and lacks some. The data hold approximately 150,000 clones, with 88% observed a single time. Trimming cost V 2 bases and J 4 bases; bases outside gene matches: 2. CDR1 LNHDA and CDR2 SQIVND come from the germline V gene (reference sequence). The CDR3 spans 14 residues. Input material: peripheral blood. The TCR sequence derives from a man aged 65 to 79 with acute or convalescent COVID-19. J is TRBJ2-7 and V is TRBV19; 10 bases fit TRBD2. This CDR3 is CASSITAGGYEQYF. As DNA, the CDR3 is TGTGCCAGTAGTATAACAGCGGGAGGGTACGAGCAGTACTTC.